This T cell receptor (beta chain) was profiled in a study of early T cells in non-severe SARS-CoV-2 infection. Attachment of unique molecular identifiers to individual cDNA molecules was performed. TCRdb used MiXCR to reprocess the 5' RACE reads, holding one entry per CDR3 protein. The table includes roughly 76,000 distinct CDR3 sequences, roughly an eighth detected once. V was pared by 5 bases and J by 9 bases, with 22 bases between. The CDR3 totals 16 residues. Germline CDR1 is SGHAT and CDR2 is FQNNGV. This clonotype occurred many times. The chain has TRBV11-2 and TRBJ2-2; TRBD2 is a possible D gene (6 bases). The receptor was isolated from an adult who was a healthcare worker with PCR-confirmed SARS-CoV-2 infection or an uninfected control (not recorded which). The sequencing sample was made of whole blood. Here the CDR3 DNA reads TGTGCCAGCAGCGTGGGTGGGGAGGTCTCGTCCCGGGAGCTGTTTTTT. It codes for CASSVGGEVSSRELFF.